This T cell receptor (beta chain) comes out of a study of shared clonotypes between healthy human individuals. Clones were read by immunoSEQ multiplex PCR, and TCRdb kept only the in-frame ones, dropping some. The sample has about 1.5 million clones; 95% to 99% are singletons. The germline CDR1 and CDR2 sequences are SEHNR and FQNEAQ (reference sequence). The CDR3 covers 13 residues. V shed 1 base and J shed 5 bases, with 8 bases lying between them. The sequenced sample was naive CD4+ T cells sorted from blood. The subset is: CD45RA+ positively selected. The receptor's source is a man aged 25 to 45 in good health. V gene TRBV7-9 combines with J gene TRBJ2-5, with D perhaps TRBD2 (5 bases). CDR3 sequence reads: CASSLGESETQYF. The CDR3 coding sequence is TGTGCCAGCAGCTTAGGGGAGTCGGAGACCCAGTACTTC. Full variable domain (rest looked up from reference TRBV7-9 and TRBJ2-5): DTGVSQNPRHKITKRGQNVTFRCDPISEHNRLYWYRQTLGQGPEFLTYFQNEAQLEKSRLLSDRFSAERPKGSFSTLEIQRTEQGDSAMYLCASSLGESETQYFGPGTRLLVL.